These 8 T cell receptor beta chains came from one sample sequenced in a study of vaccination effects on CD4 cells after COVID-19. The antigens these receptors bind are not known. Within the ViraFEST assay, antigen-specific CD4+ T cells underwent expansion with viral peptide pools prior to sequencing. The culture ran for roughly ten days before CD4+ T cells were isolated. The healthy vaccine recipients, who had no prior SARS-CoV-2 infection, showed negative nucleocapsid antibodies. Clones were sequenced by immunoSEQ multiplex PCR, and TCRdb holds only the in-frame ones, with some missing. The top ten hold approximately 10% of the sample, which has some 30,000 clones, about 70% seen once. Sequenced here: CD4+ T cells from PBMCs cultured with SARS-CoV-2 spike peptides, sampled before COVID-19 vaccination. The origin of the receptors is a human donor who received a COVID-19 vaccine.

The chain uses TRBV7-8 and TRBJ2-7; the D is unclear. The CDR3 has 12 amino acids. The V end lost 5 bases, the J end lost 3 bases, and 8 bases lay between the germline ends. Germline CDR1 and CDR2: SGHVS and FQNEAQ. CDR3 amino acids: CASSPILYEQYF. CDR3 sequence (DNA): TGTGCCAGCAGCCCAATTCTCTACGAGCAGTACTTC. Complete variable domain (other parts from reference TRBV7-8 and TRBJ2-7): GAGVSQSPRYKVAKRGQDVALRCDPISGHVSLFWYQQALGQGPEFLTYFQNEAQLDKSGLPSDRFFAERPEGSVSTLKIQRTQQEDSAVYLCASSPILYEQYFGPGTRLTVT.

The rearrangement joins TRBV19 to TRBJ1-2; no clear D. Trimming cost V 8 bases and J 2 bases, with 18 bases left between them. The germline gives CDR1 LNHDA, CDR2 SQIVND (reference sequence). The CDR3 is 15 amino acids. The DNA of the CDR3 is TGTGCCAGTGGAAAAGGACTCTTTCGGAACTATGGCTACACCTTC. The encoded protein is CASGKGLFRNYGYTF.

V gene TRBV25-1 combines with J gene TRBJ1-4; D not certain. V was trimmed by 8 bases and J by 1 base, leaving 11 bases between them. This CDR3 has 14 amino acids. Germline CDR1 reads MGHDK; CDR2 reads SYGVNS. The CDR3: CASGEGGTNEKLFF. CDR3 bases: TGTGCCAGCGGAGAGGGAGGAACTAATGAAAAACTGTTTTTT.

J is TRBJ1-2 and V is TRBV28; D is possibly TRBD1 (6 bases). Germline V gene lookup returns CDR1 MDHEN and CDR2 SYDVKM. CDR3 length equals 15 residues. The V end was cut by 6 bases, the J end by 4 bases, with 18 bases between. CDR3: CASSLGQYSSYGYTF. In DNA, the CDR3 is TGTGCCAGCAGCCTCGGACAGTACAGCTCCTATGGCTACACCTTC.

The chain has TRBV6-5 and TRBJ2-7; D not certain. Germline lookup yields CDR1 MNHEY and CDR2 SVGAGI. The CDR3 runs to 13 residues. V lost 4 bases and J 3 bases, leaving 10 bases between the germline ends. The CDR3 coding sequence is TGTGCCAGCAGTTCAGTGGGTTTCTACGAGCAGTACTTC. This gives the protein CASSSVGFYEQYF.

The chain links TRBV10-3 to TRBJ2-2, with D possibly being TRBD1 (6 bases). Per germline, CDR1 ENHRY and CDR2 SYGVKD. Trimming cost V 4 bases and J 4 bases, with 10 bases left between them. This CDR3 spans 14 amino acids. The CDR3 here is CAISAGTSTGELFF. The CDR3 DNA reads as TGTGCCATCAGTGCAGGGACATCCACCGGGGAGCTGTTTTTT.

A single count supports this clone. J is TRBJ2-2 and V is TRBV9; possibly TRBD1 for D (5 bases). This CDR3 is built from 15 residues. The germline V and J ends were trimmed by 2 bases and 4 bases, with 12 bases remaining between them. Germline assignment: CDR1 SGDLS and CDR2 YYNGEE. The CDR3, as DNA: TGTGCCAGCAGCGTTTCGTCCAGGGCCACCGGGGAGCTGTTTTTT. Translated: CASSVSSRATGELFF.

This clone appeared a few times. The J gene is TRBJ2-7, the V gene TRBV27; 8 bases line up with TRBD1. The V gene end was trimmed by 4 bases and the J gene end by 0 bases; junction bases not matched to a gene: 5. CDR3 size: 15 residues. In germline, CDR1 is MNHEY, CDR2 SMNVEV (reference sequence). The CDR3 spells CASSSTGGTSYEQYF. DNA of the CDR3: TGTGCCAGCAGTTCCACAGGGGGGACCTCCTACGAGCAGTACTTC.